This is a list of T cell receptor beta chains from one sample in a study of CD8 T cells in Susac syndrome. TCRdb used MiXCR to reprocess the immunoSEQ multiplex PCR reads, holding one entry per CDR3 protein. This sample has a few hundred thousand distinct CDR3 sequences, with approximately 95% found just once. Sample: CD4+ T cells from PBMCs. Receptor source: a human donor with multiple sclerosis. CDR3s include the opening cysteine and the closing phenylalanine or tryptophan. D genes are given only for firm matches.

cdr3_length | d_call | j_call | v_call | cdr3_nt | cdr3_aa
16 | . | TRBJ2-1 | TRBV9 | TGTGCCAGCAGCGTTGGGACGTCCTCCTCCTACAATGAGCAGTTCTTC | CASSVGTSSSYNEQFF
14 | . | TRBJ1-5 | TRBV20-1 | TGCAGTGCTAGATGGGGGGGAGGCAATCAGCCCCAGCATTTT | CSARWGGGNQPQHF
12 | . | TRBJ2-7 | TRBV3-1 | TGTGCCAGCAGCCAAGCCGGGGGAGAGCAGTACTTC | CASSQAGGEQYF
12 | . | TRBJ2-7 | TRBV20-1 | TGCAGTGCTAATATGGGACCTCGGGAGCAGTACTTC | CSANMGPREQYF
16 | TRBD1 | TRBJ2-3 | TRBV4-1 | TGCGCCAGCAGTCACCTGACAGGGGGCCAAGGAGATACGCAGTATTTT | CASSHLTGGQGDTQYF
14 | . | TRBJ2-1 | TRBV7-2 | TGTGCCAGCAGCTTATCGGTGGCCTTGCCGATCGGGTTCTTC | CASSLSVALPIGFF
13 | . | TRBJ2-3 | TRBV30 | TGTGCCTGGAGTGTCGGCGGACTAGATACGCAGTATTTT | CAWSVGGLDTQYF
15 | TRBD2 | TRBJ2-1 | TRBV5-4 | TGTGCCAGCGCCCCCCCAGGCGGGGGAAGCAATGAGCAGTTCTTC | CASAPPGGGSNEQFF
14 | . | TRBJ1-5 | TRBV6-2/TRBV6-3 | TGTGCCAGCAGCCGCGGACGGAACAATCAGCCCCAGCATTTT | CASSRGRNNQPQHF
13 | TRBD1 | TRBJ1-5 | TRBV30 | TGTGCCTGGAGGCAGGGGGCCGATCAGCCCCAGCATTTT | CAWRQGADQPQHF
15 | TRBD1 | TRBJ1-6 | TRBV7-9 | TGTGCCAGCAGCCCGCCGGGACAGCATAATTCACCCCTCCACTTT | CASSPPGQHNSPLHF
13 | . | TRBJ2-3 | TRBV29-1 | TGCAGCGTTGTCTACAGGGACGGGGGTACGCAGTATTTT | CSVVYRDGGTQYF